This T cell receptor (beta chain) was captured in a study of blood T cell repertoires in COVID-19 (dated by TCRdb to the early 2020s). At the level of the whole study: Samples from collaborators originated in the United States, Italy and Spain and spanned both the acute and convalescent phases of COVID-19. Sample metadata almost always included a de-identified subject ID, COVID-19 status, age in years and sex. Where available, HLA class I and class II types were taken from metadata supplied by the sample provider and were not determined by assay-based typing. The material from the prospective study consisted of cDNA or gDNA derived from T cells, B-cell-depleted T cells, or PBMCs. The samples were drawn from two sources: the first 160 participants of the ongoing ImmuneRACE study, and over 950 subjects contributed by 6 global collaborators. Deeply sampled blood TCRbeta repertoires from subjects exposed to, actively infected with, or recovered from COVID-19 were included in the dataset. The repertoires were released in a freely available public database meant as a resource for research on the immune response to SARS-CoV-2.

Results and caveats for the whole study, not just this receptor: The quantity of clinical and demographic metadata differed by source and by participant and was supplied without curation.

The junction shows trimming of 8 bases on V and 5 bases on J, plus 16 bases between the germline ends. The CDR3 contains 15 residues, cysteine and phenylalanine counted. Only CDR3 DNA remains: 45 bases, in frame from the first base. The germline V gene encodes CDR1 ENHRY and CDR2 SYGVKD. The immunoSEQ Assay, a bias-controlled multiplex PCR, was used to amplify TCRbeta CDR3 regions from genomic DNA. The published analysis was carried out like this. The number of nucleated cells in each sample was estimated by amplification of reference gene primers within the assay. To quantify the absolute abundance of each unique TCRbeta CDR3 rearrangement, sequence reads were collapsed and filtered. For each sample, productive Simpson clonality was calculated by taking the square root of Simpson's diversity index across productive rearrangements. Held by TCRdb, this immuneACCESS table contains in-frame sequences only and omits some clones. Under half of the omission traces to an unresolved V gene where checked; the cause of the rest is unknown. The D gene and trimming were derived from the DNA, and the V and J assignments and clone size from that table. The sample has fewer than 350,000 clones on record, 85% of them singletons. The ten top clones hold about 2.7% of the sample.

About this clone itself: The antigen it binds to is not known. Base qualities were left out, and no much larger clone turns up one base away.

In the prospective study, participants were roughly 18 to 100 years old, resided in 25 or so geographic areas of the United States, and were enrolled through a virtual design. In the prospective study, cohorts were assigned on the basis of participant-reported clinical history obtained from a screening survey and a study questionnaire. For ImmuneRACE Cohort 3, a participant was defined as recovered based on two consecutive negative NP/OP PCR tests, clearance by a healthcare professional, or resolution of symptoms. Mobile phlebotomists in the prospective study collected whole blood, serum and a nasopharyngeal or oropharyngeal swab from every participant. Over a roughly 2-month period, participants in the prospective study had the option of providing additional blood draws and questionnaires. Prospective study blood samples were shipped either frozen or at room temperature before DNA extraction.

Sequenced input: PBMCs or T cells enriched from blood (not recorded which). This clonotype was sampled from a woman aged 45-65 years who had recovered from COVID-19. This chain is built from TRBV10-3 and TRBJ1-6; a weak D assignment points to TRBD1 (6 bases agree). The CDR3 protein sequence reads: CAISQQDRDNSPLHF. The base sequence is TGTGCCATCTCCCAACAGGACAGAGATAATTCACCCCTCCACTTT.